The 14 T cell receptor beta chains presented below share a single source sample, sequenced in a study of T cell responses to AZD1222 COVID-19 vaccine. The protocol was immunoSEQ multiplex PCR, while the TCRdb copy is restricted to in-frame clones and leaves out a portion. Here the sample spans roughly 120,000 clones, 88% being singletons. Material: peripheral blood, obtained on day 0 of MenACWY control vaccination. These receptors were collected from an adult in good health.

The V and J genes are TRBV27 and TRBJ2-7; no clear D. Per germline, CDR1 MNHEY and CDR2 SMNVEV (reference sequence). The CDR3 covers 13 residues. V was cut by 3 bases and J by 4 bases, with 10 bases left in between. In nucleotides, the CDR3 is TGTGCCAGCAGTTTCTCCCACCTATACGAGCAGTACTTC. Its translation: CASSFSHLYEQYF.

The chain employs TRBV28 and TRBJ1-2, with D possibly matching TRBD1 (5 bases). The CDR3 spans 13 residues. The V gene's germline CDR1 is MDHEN and CDR2 SYDVKM. Trimming removed 6 bases at V and 4 bases at J, with 12 bases between. The CDR3 here is CASRSGQLYGYTF. In DNA form, the CDR3 reads TGTGCCAGCAGATCCGGACAACTCTATGGCTACACCTTC.

V is TRBV5-1 and J is TRBJ2-7; D possibly corresponds to TRBD1 (6 bases). V was clipped by 0 bases and J by 0 bases, with 19 bases between them. From germline, CDR1 is SGHRS and CDR2 YFSETQ. CDR3 length equals 18 residues. CDR3 residues: CASSLGVVAGEGSYEQYF. The CDR3 nucleotides read TGCGCCAGCAGCTTGGGGGTGGTCGCAGGGGAAGGCTCCTACGAGCAGTACTTC.

This chain uses TRBV7-2 with TRBJ1-1; D possibly corresponds to TRBD1 (6 bases). Germline assignment: CDR1 SGHTA and CDR2 FQGNSA. V was shortened by 5 bases and J by 1 base, with 17 bases between the two germline ends. The CDR3 consists of 16 residues. CDR3 sequence (DNA): TGTGCCAGCAGCGCCCGAACTACAGGGCCGAACACTGAAGCTTTCTTT. It codes for CASSARTTGPNTEAFF.

The V and J genes are TRBV13 and TRBJ1-2; D is possibly TRBD1 (5 bases). Trimming stripped 3 bases from V and 9 bases from J, with 17 bases between. This CDR3 is built from 14 residues. CDR1 and CDR2 (germline): PRHDT, FYEKMQ (reference sequence). The CDR3 spells CASSLAGTARCYTF. DNA for the CDR3: TGTGCCAGCAGCTTGGCAGGGACGGCTCGGTGCTACACCTTC. Complete variable domain (other parts from reference TRBV13 and TRBJ1-2): AAGVIQSPRHLIKEKRETATLKCYPIPRHDTVYWYQQGPGQDPQFLISFYEKMQSDKGSIPDRFSAQQFSDYHSELNMSSLELGDSALYFCASSLAGTARCYTFGSGTRLTVV.

The CDR3 nucleotides are TGTGCCAGTAGGGAGATAGCGGGGGGATGGAATGAGCAGTTCTTC. Its translation: CASREIAGGWNEQFF. The chain recombines TRBV19 with TRBJ2-1, with 10 bases identical to TRBD2. Trimming removed 6 bases from V and 7 bases from J; junction bases left unmatched: 9. CDR1 is LNHDA and CDR2 is SQIVND in the germline V gene (reference sequence). The length of the CDR3 is 15 residues.

This chain uses TRBV19 with TRBJ1-5; D may be TRBD1 (5 bases). Trimming left V 5 bases short and J 5 bases short, with 16 bases between. The germline V gene encodes CDR1 LNHDA and CDR2 SQIVND (reference sequence). This CDR3 comprises 15 residues. The CDR3 DNA is TGTGCCAGTAGTTTTCAACCCAGGGTGGATCAGCCCCAGCATTTT. Translation gives CASSFQPRVDQPQHF.

The V and J genes are TRBV19 and TRBJ2-7, with TRBD1 identical over 12 bases. The V gene end was trimmed by 7 bases and the J gene end by 5 bases; junction bases not matched to a gene: 12. Germline CDR1 reads LNHDA; CDR2 reads SQIVND (reference sequence). This CDR3 comprises 16 residues. CDR3 sequence: CASTRAGTGGFNEQYF. CDR3 DNA: TGTGCCAGTACCCGAGCCGGGACAGGGGGCTTTAACGAGCAGTACTTC.

The chain has TRBV28 and TRBJ1-2; D possibly corresponds to TRBD1 (5 bases). Germline CDR1 reads MDHEN; CDR2 reads SYDVKM. The CDR3 is 13 residues long. Trimming stripped 8 bases from V and 3 bases from J, with 13 bases between. The CDR3: CASGTPTHYGYTF. In nucleotides, the CDR3 is TGTGCCAGCGGGACCCCTACACACTATGGCTACACCTTC.

The chain uses TRBV30 and TRBJ2-5; the D is unclear. The CDR3 consists of 13 residues. The V and J ends lost 4 bases and 1 base respectively, with 10 bases between them. Germline V CDR1 and CDR2: GTSNPN, SVGIG (reference sequence). The CDR3 DNA sequence: TGTGCCTGGACGGCCGCCAGCCAAGAGACCCAGTACTTC. It is translated as CAWTAASQETQYF.

This rearrangement joins TRBV19 to TRBJ2-7; perhaps TRBD2 as D (6 bases). Germline CDR1 and CDR2: LNHDA and SQIVND (reference sequence). This CDR3 is 15 amino acids long. Between the trimmed V and J ends, which lost 5 bases and 3 bases, there was a span of 17 bases. In DNA, the CDR3 is TGTGCCAGTAGTTCCCGGGGTAGCGGACACTACGAGCAGTACTTC. Amino acid sequence: CASSSRGSGHYEQYF.

A few counts support this clone. The gene calls are TRBV6-5 and TRBJ1-5; 7 bases fit TRBD1. V shed 6 bases, J shed 0 bases, and the junction held 2 bases outside the gene matches. The CDR3 length is 14 residues. Germline values: CDR1 MNHEY, CDR2 SVGAGI. Here the CDR3 reads CASRDRYSNQPQHF. DNA for the CDR3: TGTGCCAGCAGGGACAGGTATAGCAATCAGCCCCAGCATTTT.

The chain is built from TRBV29-1 and TRBJ1-2; TRBD1 is a possible D gene (6 bases). The V and J ends lost 4 bases and 7 bases respectively, with 10 bases between them. CDR3 length equals 11 residues. CDR1 and CDR2 (germline): SQVTM, ANQGSEA. CDR3 sequence reads: CSVVWGAGYTF. CDR3 coding DNA: TGCAGCGTTGTCTGGGGGGCTGGCTACACCTTC.

The J gene is TRBJ2-1, the V gene TRBV6-6; possible D gene TRBD2, 5 bases. The germline V gene encodes CDR1 MNHNY and CDR2 SVGAGI (reference sequence). The CDR3 contains 12 residues. V was shortened by 8 bases and J by 3 bases, with 8 bases between the two germline ends. In DNA, the CDR3 is TGTGCCAGCGGCGGGCTCTACAATGAGCAGTTCTTC. It encodes CASGGLYNEQFF.